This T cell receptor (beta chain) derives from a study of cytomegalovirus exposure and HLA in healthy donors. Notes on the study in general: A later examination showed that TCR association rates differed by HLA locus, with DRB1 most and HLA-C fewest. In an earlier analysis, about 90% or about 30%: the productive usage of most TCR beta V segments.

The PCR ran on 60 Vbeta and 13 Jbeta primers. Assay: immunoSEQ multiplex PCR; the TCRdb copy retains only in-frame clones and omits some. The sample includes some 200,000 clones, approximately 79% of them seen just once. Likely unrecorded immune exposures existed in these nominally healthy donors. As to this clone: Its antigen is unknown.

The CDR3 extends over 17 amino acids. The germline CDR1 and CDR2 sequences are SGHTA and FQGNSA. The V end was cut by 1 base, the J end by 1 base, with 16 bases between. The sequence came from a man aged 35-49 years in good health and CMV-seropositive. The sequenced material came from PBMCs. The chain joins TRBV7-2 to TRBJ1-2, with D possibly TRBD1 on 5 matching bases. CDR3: CASSLGAGRGVNYGYTF. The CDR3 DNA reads TGTGCCAGCAGCTTAGGGGCAGGGAGGGGTGTTAACTATGGCTACACCTTC.